The sequence of this T cell receptor (beta chain) was determined in a study of T-cell reconstitution after alpha-beta-depleted transplantation in children. The CDR3 covers 15 residues. Germline V gene data show CDR1 as SGHTA and CDR2 as FQGNSA. V shed 5 bases and J 2 bases; nucleotides not matched to a gene: 5. The authors prepared the TCRbeta library with unique molecular identifiers. One entry per CDR3 protein, called by TCRdb with MiXCR from the PCR reads. The data contain approximately 400,000 distinct CDR3 sequences, roughly 10% of them singletons. The clonotype was recovered from a human donor who donated a stem cell graft to a child with acute myeloid leukemia. The V and J genes are TRBV7-2 and TRBJ1-5; 8 bases fit TRBD1. Here the sequenced sample was PBMCs from the stem cell graft donor, taken from the stem cell graft. The CDR3 DNA reads TGTGCCAGCAGCAGCGGACAGGGTGGCAATCAGCCCCAGCATTTT. The encoded protein is CASSSGQGGNQPQHF.